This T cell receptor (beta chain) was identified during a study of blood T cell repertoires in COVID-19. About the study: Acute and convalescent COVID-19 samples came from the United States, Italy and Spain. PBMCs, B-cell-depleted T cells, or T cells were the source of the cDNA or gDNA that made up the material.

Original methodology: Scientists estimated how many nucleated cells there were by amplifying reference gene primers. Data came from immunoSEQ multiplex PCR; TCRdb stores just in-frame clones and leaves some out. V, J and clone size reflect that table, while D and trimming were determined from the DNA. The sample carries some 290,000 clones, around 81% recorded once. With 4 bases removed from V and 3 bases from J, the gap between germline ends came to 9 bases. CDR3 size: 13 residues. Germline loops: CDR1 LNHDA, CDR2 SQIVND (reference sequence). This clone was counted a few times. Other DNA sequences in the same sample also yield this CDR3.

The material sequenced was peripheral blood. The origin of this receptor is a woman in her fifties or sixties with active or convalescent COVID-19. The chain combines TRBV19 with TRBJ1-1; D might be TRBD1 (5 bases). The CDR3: CASSTTGDTEAFF. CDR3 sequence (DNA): TGTGCCAGTAGTACCACAGGTGACACTGAAGCTTTCTTT.